This T cell receptor beta chain was identified in a study of cytotoxic CD8 clonotypes in ibrutinib-treated CLL. The wider study: IGHV unmutated 17 to 18; relapsed/refractory 11; treatment-naive about 14. Findings and limits, study-wide: Shared public clonotypes were rare, and on treatment they either got smaller or stayed the same.

Method: immunoSEQ multiplex PCR; TCRdb's copy keeps in-frame clones and lacks some. The top ten hold 6.5% to 8.5% of the sample, which has around 310,000 clones, 80% seen once. Details on this clone: The antigen is undetermined.

This CDR3 contains 15 residues. This TCR was sampled from a human donor with chronic lymphocytic leukemia. The V and J genes are TRBV21-1 and TRBJ1-2; the table's D gene call, TRBD1, was not cross checked with the DNA. TRBV21-1 is deemed a pseudogene. The sample in question was PBMCs, obtained before ibrutinib treatment. CDR3 coding DNA: TGTGCCAGCAGCCAAGGACAGGGATACCAGTATGGCTACACCTTC. This encodes CASSQGQGYQYGYTF.